This T cell receptor (beta chain) was identified during a study of Ad26.COV2.S vaccination and SARS-CoV-2 variants. General study results and limits: Substantial response breadth was reportedly seen for spike-specific CD8+ and CD4+ T cells after vaccination.

Profiling relied on immunoSEQ multiplex PCR, and the TCRdb table lists in-frame clones only, not all of them. The profile shows nearly 400,000 clones, approximately 90% of them singletons. Concerning this clone itself: What it binds is not known.

Trimming shortened V by 3 bases and J by 0 bases, and 13 bases separated the two germline ends. Germline CDR1 is KGHSH and CDR2 is LQKENI. This CDR3 is built from 16 residues. Treatment denoted: roughly 20 received Ad26.COV2.S at low or high dose, single or two shots; roughly 5 received placebo; per-sample allocation not given. Specimens were obtained on day 63 following the first vaccine or placebo injection. The origin of this receptor is a person between 18 and 65 years old who received the Ad26.COV2.S COVID-19 vaccine or a placebo. This material consisted of peripheral blood, taken in a trial of Ad26.COV2.S vaccine versus placebo. The chain combines TRBV18 with TRBJ2-3; D is unclear. The DNA of the CDR3 is TGTGCCAGCTCACCGATCGAAGCGCTTAGCACAGATACGCAGTATTTT. Translating gives CASSPIEALSTDTQYF. The full variable domain, completed using reference TRBV18 and TRBJ2-3, is NAGVMQNPRHLVRRRGQEARLRCSPMKGHSHVYWYRQLPEEGLKFMVYLQKENIIDESGMPKERFSAEFPKEGPSILRIQQVVRGDSAAYFCASSPIEALSTDTQYFGPGTRLTVL.